This T cell receptor (beta chain) was documented in a study of T cell repertoires in cytomegalovirus infection. Study overall: Signatures in public TCR beta sequences pointed to both CMV infection and matching HLA type.

This clonotype appeared a few times. Its antigen is unknown. TCRdb itself ran the reads through MiXCR, one entry per CDR3 protein. The sample consists of a few hundred thousand distinct CDR3 sequences, about 42% of them appearing once. CDR1 MNHNS and CDR2 SASEGT come from the germline V gene. CDR3 length equals 14 residues. V was clipped by 6 bases and J by 4 bases, with 13 bases between them. Points from the study as a whole: Clonotypes of TCR beta that were HLA-C-restricted and CMV-specific dominated the ex vivo response.

Sequenced material: cultured PBMCs, taken from culture after CMV antigen stimulation. The clonotype originates from a human donor in good health (CMV status not recorded). Some clones in this sample may be carry-over from other donors' samples. The chain carries TRBV6-1 and TRBJ1-5; weak D call: TRBD1 (6 bases). CDR3: CASSRDTKNQPQHF. The CDR3 nucleotides read TGTGCCAGCAGCCGGGACACCAAAAATCAGCCCCAGCATTTT.